The sequence of this T cell receptor beta chain was determined in a study of early T cells in non-severe SARS-CoV-2 infection (dated by TCRdb to 2020 to 2023). With respect to the entire study: Because TCR sequencing relied on bulk RNA taken from unsorted whole blood, pairing of alpha and beta chains was not possible.

General conclusions and limits of the study: VDJdb matching was skewed toward anti-spike CD8 responses, so virus-specific expansions were likely underestimated and private and CD4 specificities were missed.

Libraries were constructed by 5' RACE. Sequencer: NextSeq 500. Unique molecular identifiers were attached to individual cDNA molecules in the TCR library protocol so that sequencing error and PCR bias could be corrected. Both TCR alpha and beta chains were sequenced, and tight co-correlation was observed between alpha and beta sequence abundances in each sample. Concerning the study's data processing: Decombinator V4 was used to annotate TCR sequences for V gene, J gene and CDR3. TCRs were defined as expanded if a significant change between any two time points was detected under a Poisson model with p below 0.0001. Abundances of TCRs were expressed as counts per million after normalisation to the total number of TCRs sequenced in each sample. TRAV1-2 paired with TRAJ12, TRAJ20 or TRAJ33 defined MAIT TCRs, while TRAV10 paired with TRAJ18 defined iNKT TCRs. VDJdb, accessed 1 November 2021, was searched for CMV, EBV and SARS-CoV-2 annotated TCRs, with TCRs annotated for multiple antigens excluded. TCRdb handled the public reads itself, with Q25 trimming in fastp and clone calling in MiXCR, and kept productive beta chains. Each entry is one CDR3 protein sequence, shown with its most common DNA and genes. The V and J calls follow TCRdb's processing rather than the paper's. This sample comprises approximately 75,000 distinct CDR3 sequences, roughly 4.6% of them detected only once. The top ten hold around 3.4% of the sample.

Measured from the cysteine to the phenylalanine, the CDR3 is 14 residues long. The only DNA kept is the CDR3, 42 bases in frame from the first base. CDR1 and CDR2, looked up from the germline V gene, are SGDLS and YYNGEE. Trimmed from V: 3 bases; trimmed from J: 6 bases; junction bases lacking a gene match: 1. This was a case-control study nested in a cohort of healthcare workers in London, UK, who had nasopharyngeal swab PCR tests and blood samples taken every week. Healthcare workers were recruited during the week of the UK lockdown, between 23 and 31 March 2020, and followed weekly for up to about 15 weeks. For this clonotype: This receptor's antigen is unknown. Per-base quality was not reported, and no clone a single base away is much larger than it.

This receptor chain uses TRBV9 and TRBJ1-4; TRBD1 matches 11 bases in the middle. This sequence originates from an adult who was a healthcare worker with PCR-confirmed SARS-CoV-2 infection or an uninfected control (not recorded which). The donor label of this sample is uncertain. The specimen comprised whole blood, sampled at baseline. The sequence in DNA is TGTGCCAGCAGCGCGGGACAGGGGGATGAAAAACTGTTTTTT. Translated, this gives CASSAGQGDEKLFF.